The rows below give T cell receptor beta chains drawn from one sample of a study of T-cell memory formation after mild COVID-19. TCRdb independently ran MiXCR on the 5' RACE reads; one entry per CDR3 protein. The table lists fewer than 650,000 distinct CDR3 sequences, 17% of them singletons. Material for sequencing was PBMCs or a T cell subset sorted from them (not recorded which). The receptors come from an adult woman who had mild COVID-19 (a few samples of this study predate the infection). Cell type and time point are not known. Each CDR3 is given with its conserved first and last residue. Some rows have no size entry. The others give once, few or many, or a class for an expanded clone.

j_call cdr3_length clone_size v_call cdr3_aa
TRBJ2-1 13 many TRBV5-1 CASSSTSRDEQFF
TRBJ2-7 11 - TRBV30 CAWAGTVNQYF
TRBJ2-5 12 many TRBV30 CAWRGQQETQYF
TRBJ2-6 12 few TRBV27 CASSFRAGVLTF
TRBJ2-5 16 few TRBV3-1 CASSQAEVPEQETQYF
TRBJ2-1 15 few TRBV6-5 CASSLGGGKYNEQFF
TRBJ1-1 13 few TRBV6-5 CASDVGLGVQPFF
TRBJ2-3 14 few TRBV5-4 CASSLVVGGGVQYF
TRBJ2-3 13 many TRBV20-1 CSTRDGEADTQYF
TRBJ1-5 15 few TRBV7-9 CASSFSGQGNQPQHF
TRBJ2-7 15 - TRBV20-1 CSAKRGGNPDYEQYF
TRBJ1-6 15 many TRBV9 CASSPRTGHNSPLHF
TRBJ2-4 13 - TRBV6-2/TRBV6-3 CASSSDGWNIQYF
TRBJ1-5 15 few TRBV9 CASSVGGAPNQPQHF
TRBJ2-7 16 many TRBV7-2 CASSLVAGAGSYEQYF
TRBJ2-1 14 few TRBV7-9 CASSFPGTSNEQFF
TRBJ2-7 14 few TRBV12-3/TRBV12-4 CASSLVRGSGEQYF